This T cell receptor (beta chain) was sequenced for a study of blood T cell repertoires in COVID-19. Per germline, CDR1 LGHNA and CDR2 YSLEER. Between the trimmed V and J ends, which lost 0 bases and 0 bases, there was a span of 15 bases. This CDR3 contains 18 residues. Produced via immunoSEQ multiplex PCR; TCRdb's table is partial and in-frame only. The table lists over 200,000 clones, approximately 90% of them singletons. This chain connects TRBV4-3 to TRBJ1-3; D remains unclear. The sample was PBMCs or T cells enriched from blood (not recorded which). The source is a man aged 35-49 years who had recovered from COVID-19. The CDR3 loop is CASSQERQDLYSGNTIYF. Here the CDR3 DNA reads TGCGCCAGCAGCCAAGAAAGGCAGGACTTGTACTCTGGAAACACCATATATTTT.